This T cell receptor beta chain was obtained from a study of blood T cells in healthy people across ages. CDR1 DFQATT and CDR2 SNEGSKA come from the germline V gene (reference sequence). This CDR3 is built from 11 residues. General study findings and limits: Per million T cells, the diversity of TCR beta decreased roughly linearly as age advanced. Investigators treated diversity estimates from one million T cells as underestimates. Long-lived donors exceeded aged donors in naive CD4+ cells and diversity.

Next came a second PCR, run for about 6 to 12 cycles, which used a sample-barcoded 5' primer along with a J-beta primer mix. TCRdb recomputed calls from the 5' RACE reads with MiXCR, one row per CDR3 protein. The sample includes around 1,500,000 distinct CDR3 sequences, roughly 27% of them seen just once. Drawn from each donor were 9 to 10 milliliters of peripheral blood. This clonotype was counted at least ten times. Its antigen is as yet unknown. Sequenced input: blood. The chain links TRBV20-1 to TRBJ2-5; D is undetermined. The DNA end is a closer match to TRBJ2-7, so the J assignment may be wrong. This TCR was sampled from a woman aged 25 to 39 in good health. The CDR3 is CSASRSGEQYF. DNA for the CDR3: TGCAGTGCTAGTAGATCGGGCGAGCAGTACTTC.